The rows below give T cell receptor beta chains drawn from one sample of a study of graft-versus-host responses after intestinal transplantation. Here immunoSEQ multiplex PCR was the method, and the copy in TCRdb shows in-frame clones only, minus some. Counted here are roughly 14,000 clones, under 35% occurring once; the ten biggest clones make up around 4%. Specimen: alloreactive CD4+ T cells from a mixed lymphocyte reaction culture, collected before intestinal transplant. These receptors all come from a human patient who received an intestinal transplant. Each CDR3 is given with its conserved first and last residue. The D gene is left open where the match is weak. The size entry is marked missing in some rows and otherwise reads once, few, many or a size class.

TRBD2,TRBV28,few,TRBJ2-1,TGTGCCAGCAGTTCCACAAGACCCGGGACTAGCGGGAGACGGGGGGCTTACAATGAGCAGTTCTTC,CASSSTRPGTSGRRGAYNEQFF
TRBD1,TRBV2,few,TRBJ1-5,TGTGCCAGCACCCAGACAGGGCTCAATCAGCCCCAGCATTTT,CASTQTGLNQPQHF
.,TRBV7-9,medium-sized,TRBJ2-2,TGTGCCAGCAGCAGAACAGAATCTATCACCGGGGAGCTGTTTTTT,CASSRTESITGELFF
.,TRBV6-6,few,TRBJ1-4,TGTGCCAGCAGCTCAGCTCTGCGTGGTGAAAAACTGTTTTTT,CASSSALRGEKLFF
TRBD2,TRBV4-1,.,TRBJ2-7,TGCGCCAGCAGCCCTATAGGTACTAGCGGGAGGCCGAAGCAGTACTTC,CASSPIGTSGRPKQYF
.,TRBV6-4,.,TRBJ2-7,TGTGCCAGCAGTGAAGGTACAGGGCGCCCCTACGAGCAGTACTTC,CASSEGTGRPYEQYF
.,TRBV2,.,TRBJ1-3,TGTGCCAGCAGCCTCCAGGGAACTGGAAACACCATATATTTT,CASSLQGTGNTIYF
TRBD1,TRBV6-5,.,TRBJ2-7,TGTGCCAGCAGCCGGGACAGAATCTCCTACGAGCAGTACTTC,CASSRDRISYEQYF
TRBD2,TRBV9,.,TRBJ2-7,TGTGCCAGCAGCCCTCGGGTAGCGGGAGGTTTGCAGTACTTC,CASSPRVAGGLQYF
.,TRBV5-1,.,TRBJ1-6,TGCGCCAGCAGTCGGGCGCGGGAGGCGAATTCACCCCTCCACTTT,CASSRAREANSPLHF
.,TRBV30,few,TRBJ2-3,TGTGCCTGGAGTGTACGCCCAGGTTTTGGGTGGGTGGCTGAAGTGACAGATACGCAGTATTTT,CAWSVRPGFGWVAEVTDTQYF
.,TRBV10-3,.,TRBJ1-1,TGTGCCATCAGTGAGTCACAGGGGAACACTGAAGCTTTCTTT,CAISESQGNTEAFF
.,TRBV7-6,few,TRBJ2-3,TGTGCCAGCAGCTCCCCGTTTTCGGGAGTATTCGATACGCAGTATTTT,CASSSPFSGVFDTQYF
.,TRBV7-3,.,TRBJ2-5,TGTGCCAGCAGCTTAATGGGGGCTCGGGAGACCCAGTACTTC,CASSLMGARETQYF
.,TRBV27,.,TRBJ1-2,TGTGCCAGCAGTTTCAGTACGAATGGCTACACCTTC,CASSFSTNGYTF
.,TRBV19,.,TRBJ1-5,TGTGCCAGTAGTATAGGTCGGGGAACCTCCAATCAGCCCCAGCATTTT,CASSIGRGTSNQPQHF
.,TRBV5-1,.,TRBJ2-7,TGCGCCAGCAGCTTGTTCACGGGAGACTACGAGCAGTACTTC,CASSLFTGDYEQYF
.,TRBV19,.,TRBJ2-2,TGTGCCAGCAGGAGGGGAGGAACCGGGGAGCTGTTTTTT,CASRRGGTGELFF
TRBD1,TRBV7-2,few,TRBJ1-2,TGTGCCAGCAGCTTAGGAGGGGGCGGGGATGGCTACACCTTC,CASSLGGGGDGYTF
TRBD2,TRBV11-2,few,TRBJ2-2,TGTGCCAGCAGCTTAGGACTAGCGGCGAACACCGGGGAGCTGTTTTTT,CASSLGLAANTGELFF
TRBD1,TRBV30,few,TRBJ1-1,TGTGCCTGGTCGGGACAGACGAACACTGAAGCTTTCTTT,CAWSGQTNTEAFF
.,TRBV7-2,.,TRBJ1-1,TGTGCCAGCAGCGGCCGGTTGCTCACTGAAGCTTTCTTT,CASSGRLLTEAFF
.,TRBV4-1,.,TRBJ2-2,TGCGCCAGCAGCCAAGAATCACAGGGAATCACCGGGGAGCTGTTTTTT,CASSQESQGITGELFF
TRBD1,TRBV5-4,.,TRBJ2-7,TGTGCCACCACCTCCGGGACAGGGGGCGTCCGGGGCTCCTACGAGCAGTACTTC,CATTSGTGGVRGSYEQYF
TRBD1,TRBV6-1,.,TRBJ1-5,TGTGCCAGCAGTACAGGGGAGAGACAGCCCCAGCATTTT,CASSTGERQPQHF
TRBD1,TRBV4-2,few,TRBJ1-1,TGTGCCAGCAGCCAAGCCACGGGACAGGGGGCACCTGAAGCTTTCTTT,CASSQATGQGAPEAFF
TRBD1,TRBV6-5,.,TRBJ1-1,TGTGCCAGCAGCGAGGGACAGTGGACTGAAGCTTTCTTT,CASSEGQWTEAFF